This T cell receptor (beta chain) was documented in a study of a mutant IDH1 vaccine in newly diagnosed glioma. The sample's time point: week 11, during vaccination. Doses comprised 300 ug of mutant IDH1 20-mer peptide each, plus topical imiquimod. Worth noting for this clone: Its specificity is not known.

V dropped 4 bases and J dropped 7 bases, with 13 bases sitting between them. The CDR3 has 13 residues. Germline lookup yields CDR1 LGHNA and CDR2 YSLEER. Method: immunoSEQ multiplex PCR; TCRdb's copy keeps in-frame clones and lacks some. The table lists about 21,000 clones, 85% to 90% of them singletons. The chain has TRBV4-3 and TRBJ1-2; D unclear. This clonotype originated in a woman aged 40 to 50 with glioma. The sample was PBMCs, taken from a glioma patient whose treatment included an IDH1 peptide vaccine. The CDR3 bases are TGCGCCAGCAGCCTAGAGGGAGGGTTTGGCTACACCTTC. This translates into CASSLEGGFGYTF.